This record concerns one T cell receptor beta chain sequence. Its antigen remains unknown. This sample was included in a study of cytomegalovirus exposure and HLA in healthy donors. Study-wide points: In terms of immune exposure information, only CMV serostatus was available. For presence/absence analyses, sequencing depth was assumed to be roughly uniform across donors. Fewer than 20,000 TCR beta sequences were associated with HLA alleles at 0.05 false discovery rate in a later analysis. TRBV6-2, TRBV6-3 and some other V segments were excluded as indistinguishable.

The PCR employed 60 Vbeta primers together with 13 Jbeta primers. Profiling relied on immunoSEQ multiplex PCR, and the TCRdb table lists in-frame clones only, not all of them. The sample has under 140,000 clones, about 90% seen once; the top ten hold more than 1.5%. Germline V gene data show CDR1 as MDHEN and CDR2 as SYDVKM. The CDR3 sequence is 16 residues long. V lost 5 bases and J lost 3, with 19 bases in between. The sequence was obtained from a man aged 40-55 years in good health and CMV-seronegative. The sample taken for sequencing was PBMCs. V gene TRBV28 combines with J gene TRBJ1-2; D perhaps matches TRBD1 (5 bases). CDR3 sequence (DNA): TGTGCCAGCAGTCCAATTCCCGGGACGGGGGACTATGGCTACACCTTC. This gives the protein CASSPIPGTGDYGYTF.